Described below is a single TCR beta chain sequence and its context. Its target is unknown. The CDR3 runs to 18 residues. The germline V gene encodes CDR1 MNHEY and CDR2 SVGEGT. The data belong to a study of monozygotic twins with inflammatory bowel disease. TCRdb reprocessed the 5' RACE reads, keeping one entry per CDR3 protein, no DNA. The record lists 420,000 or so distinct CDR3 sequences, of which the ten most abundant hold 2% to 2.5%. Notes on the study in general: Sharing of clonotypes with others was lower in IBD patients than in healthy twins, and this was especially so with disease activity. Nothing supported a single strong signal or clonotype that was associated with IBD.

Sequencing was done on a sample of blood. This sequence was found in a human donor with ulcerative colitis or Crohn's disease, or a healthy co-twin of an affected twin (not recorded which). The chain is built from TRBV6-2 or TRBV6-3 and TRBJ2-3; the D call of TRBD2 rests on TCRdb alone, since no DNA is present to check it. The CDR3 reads CASSYTSSGSLLTDTQYF.